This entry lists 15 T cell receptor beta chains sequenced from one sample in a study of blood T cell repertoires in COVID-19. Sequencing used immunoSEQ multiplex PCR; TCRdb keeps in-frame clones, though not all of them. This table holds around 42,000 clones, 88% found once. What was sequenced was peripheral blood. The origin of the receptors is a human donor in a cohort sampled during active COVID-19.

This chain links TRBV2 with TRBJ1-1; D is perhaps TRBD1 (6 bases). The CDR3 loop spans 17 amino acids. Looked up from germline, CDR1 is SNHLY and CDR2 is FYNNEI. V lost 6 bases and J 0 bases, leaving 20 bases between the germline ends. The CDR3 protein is CASRGEKPGQLNTEAFF. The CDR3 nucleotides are TGTGCCAGCAGGGGGGAAAAACCTGGACAGCTGAACACTGAAGCTTTCTTT.

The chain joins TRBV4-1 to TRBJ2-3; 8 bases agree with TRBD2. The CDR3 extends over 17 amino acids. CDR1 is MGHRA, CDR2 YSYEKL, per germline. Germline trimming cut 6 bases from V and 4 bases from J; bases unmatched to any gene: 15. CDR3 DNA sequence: TGCGCCAGCAGAAGTCCGGGAGGGCCGTCGGTCGCAGATACGCAGTATTTT. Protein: CASRSPGGPSVADTQYF.

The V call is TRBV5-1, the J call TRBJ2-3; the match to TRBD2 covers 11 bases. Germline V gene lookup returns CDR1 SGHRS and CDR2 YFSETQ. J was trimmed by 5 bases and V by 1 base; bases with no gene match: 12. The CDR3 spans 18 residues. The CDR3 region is CASSLPIELAGVQDTQYF. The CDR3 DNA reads TGCGCCAGCAGCTTGCCAATCGAACTAGCGGGAGTTCAAGATACGCAGTATTTT.

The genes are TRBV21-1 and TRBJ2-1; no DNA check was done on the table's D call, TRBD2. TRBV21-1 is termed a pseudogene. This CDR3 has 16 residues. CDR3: CASNRTSGHSYNEQFF. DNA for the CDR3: TGTGCCAGTAACCGGACTAGCGGGCACTCCTACAATGAGCAGTTCTTC.

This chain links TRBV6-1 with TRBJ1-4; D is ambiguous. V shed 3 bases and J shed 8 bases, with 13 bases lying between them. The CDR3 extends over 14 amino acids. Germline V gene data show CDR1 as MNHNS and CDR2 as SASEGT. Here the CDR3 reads CASSDPRIREKLFF. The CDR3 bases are TGTGCCAGCAGTGATCCCAGGATCCGGGAAAAACTGTTTTTT.

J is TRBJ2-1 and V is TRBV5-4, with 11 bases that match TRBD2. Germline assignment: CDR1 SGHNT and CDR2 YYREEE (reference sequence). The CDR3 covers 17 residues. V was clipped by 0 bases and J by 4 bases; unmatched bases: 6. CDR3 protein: CASSLGLAGTGYNEQFF. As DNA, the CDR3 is TGTGCCAGCAGCTTGGGACTAGCGGGAACGGGGTACAATGAGCAGTTCTTC.

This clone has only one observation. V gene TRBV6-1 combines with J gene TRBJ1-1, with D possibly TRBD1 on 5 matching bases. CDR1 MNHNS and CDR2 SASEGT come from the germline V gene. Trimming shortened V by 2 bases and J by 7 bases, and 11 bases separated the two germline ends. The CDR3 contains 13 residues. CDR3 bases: TGTGCCAGCAGTGAAACCCAGGGAATTGAAGCTTTCTTT. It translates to CASSETQGIEAFF.

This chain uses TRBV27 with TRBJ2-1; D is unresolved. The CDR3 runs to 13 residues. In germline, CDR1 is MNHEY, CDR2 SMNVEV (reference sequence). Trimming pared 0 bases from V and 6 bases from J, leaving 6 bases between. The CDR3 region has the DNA TGTGCCAGCAGTTTATCGCGGATCAATGAGCAGTTCTTC. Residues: CASSLSRINEQFF.

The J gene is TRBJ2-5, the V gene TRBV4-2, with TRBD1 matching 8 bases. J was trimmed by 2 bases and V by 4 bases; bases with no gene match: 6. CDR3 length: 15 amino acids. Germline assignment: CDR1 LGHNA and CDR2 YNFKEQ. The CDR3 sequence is CASSPGGGAQETQYF. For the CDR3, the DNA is TGTGCCAGCAGCCCAGGGGGCGGGGCTCAAGAGACCCAGTACTTC.

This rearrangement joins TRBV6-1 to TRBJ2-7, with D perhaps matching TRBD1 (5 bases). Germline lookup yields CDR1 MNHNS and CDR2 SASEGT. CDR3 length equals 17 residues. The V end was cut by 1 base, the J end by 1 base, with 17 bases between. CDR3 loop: CASSEEWAGFSSYEQYF. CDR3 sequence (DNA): TGTGCCAGCAGTGAAGAGTGGGCAGGGTTCTCGTCCTACGAGCAGTACTTC.

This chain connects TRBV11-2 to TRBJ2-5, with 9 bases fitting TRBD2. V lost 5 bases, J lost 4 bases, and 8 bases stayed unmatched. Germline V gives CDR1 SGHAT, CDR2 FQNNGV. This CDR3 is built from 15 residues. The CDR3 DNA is TGTGCCAGCAGCCTCCCCTTAGCGGGGGCAGAGACCCAGTACTTC. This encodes CASSLPLAGAETQYF.

CDR3 amino acids: CASSVDRVTEAFF. The CDR3 nucleotides are TGTGCCAGCAGCGTTGACAGGGTCACTGAAGCTTTCTTT. The chain links TRBV12-3 or TRBV12-4 to TRBJ1-1; 7 positions match TRBD1. The CDR3 extends over 13 amino acids. V gave up 6 bases and J gave up 4 bases; unmatched junction bases: 5.

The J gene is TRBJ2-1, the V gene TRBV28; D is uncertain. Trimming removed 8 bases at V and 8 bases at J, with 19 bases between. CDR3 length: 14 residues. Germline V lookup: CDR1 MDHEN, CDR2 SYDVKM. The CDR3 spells CASRRQVDKDEQFF. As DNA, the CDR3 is TGTGCCAGCCGTCGGCAGGTAGATAAAGATGAGCAGTTCTTC.

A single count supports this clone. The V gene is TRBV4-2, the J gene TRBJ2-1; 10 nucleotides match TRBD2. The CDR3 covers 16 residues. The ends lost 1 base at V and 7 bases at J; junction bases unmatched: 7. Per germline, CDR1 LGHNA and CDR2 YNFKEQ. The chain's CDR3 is CASSQVALAGINEQFF. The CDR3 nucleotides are TGTGCCAGCAGCCAAGTCGCACTAGCGGGAATAAATGAGCAGTTCTTC.

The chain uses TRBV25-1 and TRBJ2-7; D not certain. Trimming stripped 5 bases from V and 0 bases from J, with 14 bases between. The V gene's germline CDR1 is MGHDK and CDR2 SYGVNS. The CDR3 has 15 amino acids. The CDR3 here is CASSYGYGYSYEQYF. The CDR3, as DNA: TGTGCCAGCAGTTACGGGTACGGGTACTCCTACGAGCAGTACTTC.